The 20 T cell receptor beta chains presented below share a single source sample, sequenced in a study of shared clonotypes between healthy human individuals. The repertoire was sequenced with immunoSEQ multiplex PCR; TCRdb's copy has only in-frame clones and lacks some. The data contain roughly 720,000 clones, about 90% of them singletons. The sample comprised memory CD8+ T cells from PBMCs. Subset described: CD45RO+ cells pooled with CCR7-negative TemRA cells. The receptors were sampled from a man aged 18 to 29 in good health. Some clones in this sample may be carry-over from other donors' samples.

The rearrangement joins TRBV23-1 to TRBJ2-7; D not certain. TRBV23-1 qualifies as an ORF whose function is uncertain. V lost 8 bases to trimming and J lost 3 bases, with 5 bases between them. The CDR3 loop spans 10 amino acids. CDR3 bases: TGCGCCAGCGGAAACTACGAGCAGTACTTC. Protein: CASGNYEQYF.

This chain uses TRBV28 with TRBJ2-7; 9 bases align to TRBD1. V was pared by 7 bases and J by 0 bases, with 1 base of the junction left unmatched. Germline assignment: CDR1 MDHEN and CDR2 SYDVKM. CDR3 size: 13 residues. The CDR3 DNA follows: TGTGCCAGCACGGGACAGGGCTCCTACGAGCAGTACTTC. Amino acids: CASTGQGSYEQYF.

The chain uses TRBV13 and TRBJ2-5; perhaps TRBD1 as D (6 bases). The CDR3 is 14 residues long. Trimming removed 4 bases from V and 5 bases from J, with 14 bases in between. Germline V lookup: CDR1 PRHDT, CDR2 FYEKMQ (reference sequence). The CDR3 coding sequence is TGTGCCAGCAGCTCGAGCACAGGGTACGAGACCCAGTACTTC. Its translation is CASSSSTGYETQYF.

The CDR3 reads CASSFEGLNQPQHF. The CDR3 DNA reads TGTGCCAGCAGTTTCGAGGGGCTTAATCAGCCCCAGCATTTT. The chain is built from TRBV27 and TRBJ1-5, with D perhaps TRBD1 (5 bases). Germline-derived CDR1 and CDR2 are MNHEY and SMNVEV (reference sequence). This CDR3 contains 14 residues. Trimming took 3 bases from V and 4 from J, leaving 10 bases between them.

Notes on this clone: Other DNA sequences in this sample translate to the same CDR3. The J gene is TRBJ2-5, the V gene TRBV28; TRBD1 is a possible D gene (5 bases). V lost 5 bases and J lost 5, with 12 bases in between. The CDR3 consists of 13 residues. Germline V CDR1 and CDR2: MDHEN, SYDVKM. DNA of the CDR3: TGTGCCAGCAGTCTAGGGGTCAGGGAGACCCAGTACTTC. It translates to CASSLGVRETQYF. The full variable domain, with the rest looked up from reference TRBV28 and TRBJ2-5, is DVKVTQSSRYLVKRTGEKVFLECVQDMDHENMFWYRQDPGLGLRLIYFSYDVKMKEKGDIPEGYSVSREKKERFSLILESASTNQTSMYLCASSLGVRETQYFGPGTRLLVL.

The J gene is TRBJ1-2, the V gene TRBV9; maybe TRBD1 (6 bases). The CDR3 is 12 residues long. With 4 bases removed from V and 4 bases from J, the gap between germline ends came to 8 bases. Germline V gene lookup returns CDR1 SGDLS and CDR2 YYNGEE. DNA for the CDR3: TGTGCCAGCAGCACAGGGACCTATGGCTACACCTTC. Encoded protein: CASSTGTYGYTF.

The genes are TRBV18 and TRBJ2-5, with 9 bases fitting TRBD2. Germline lookup yields CDR1 KGHSH and CDR2 LQKENI. With 3 bases clipped from V and 2 bases from J, the junction kept 10 bases outside the gene matches. This CDR3 contains 17 residues. The CDR3 bases are TGTGCCAGCTCACCCCCACGTTTAGCGGGGGTACAAGAGACCCAGTACTTC. Protein: CASSPPRLAGVQETQYF.

The rearrangement uses TRBV6-6 and TRBJ2-7; D gene uncertain. The CDR3 is made up of 14 amino acids. Trimming removed 6 bases from V and 4 bases from J, with 16 bases in between. From germline, CDR1 is MNHNY and CDR2 SVGAGI (reference sequence). The CDR3 nucleotides read TGTGCCAGCAGCATAGACGGTGGGTTTTACGAGCAGTACTTC. It translates to CASSIDGGFYEQYF.

Only a few counts were recorded for this clone. Here the CDR3 omits its conserved ending phenylalanine or tryptophan, so a read error is the likely source. No DNA is shown, since the ends of the CDR3 on it are uncertain; the CDR3 is the one TCRdb lists. The chain recombines TRBV5-7 with TRBJ1-5; the table's D gene call, TRBD1, was not cross checked with the DNA. TRBV5-7 is an open reading frame whose function is uncertain. The CDR3 is 9 amino acids long, termini counted. The CDR3 sequence: CASSTVDTL.

This clone was seen more than once but under ten times. The chain has TRBV29-1 and TRBJ1-2; D unclear. The CDR3 is made up of 14 amino acids. The germline CDR1 and CDR2 sequences are SQVTM and ANQGSEA. Trimming stripped 2 bases from V and 8 bases from J, with 18 bases between. The CDR3 spells CSVEITDGPEGYTF. The CDR3 coding sequence is TGCAGCGTTGAAATCACGGACGGACCTGAAGGCTACACCTTC.

The chain employs TRBV27 and TRBJ2-1; D is perhaps TRBD1 (7 bases). CDR3 length equals 14 residues. The germline V and J ends were trimmed by 4 bases and 10 bases, with 17 bases remaining between them. From germline, CDR1 is MNHEY and CDR2 SMNVEV (reference sequence). Here the CDR3 reads CASSSHPGGGEQFF. CDR3 nucleotides: TGTGCCAGCAGTTCGCATCCAGGGGGAGGCGAGCAGTTCTTC.

The rearrangement uses TRBV11-2 and TRBJ2-2; a weak D match, TRBD1 (5 bases). CDR3 length: 14 residues. From germline, CDR1 is SGHAT and CDR2 FQNNGV. V was shortened by 1 base and J by 7 bases, with 10 bases between the two germline ends. DNA for the CDR3: TGTGCCAGCAGCTTAGGGGGCCCCTACGGGGAGCTGTTTTTT. It is translated as CASSLGGPYGELFF.

This clone was recorded a few times. The chain is built from TRBV15 and TRBJ1-5, with D possibly TRBD1 on 6 matching bases. Trimming removed 2 bases at V and 0 bases at J, with 20 bases between. This CDR3 region has 19 residues. Looked up from germline, CDR1 is LNHNV and CDR2 is YYDKDF (reference sequence). The CDR3 nucleotides read TGTGCCACCAGCAGAACTCCCCTAGTGACAGGATATAGCAATCAGCCCCAGCATTTT. Translated, it gives CATSRTPLVTGYSNQPQHF.

J is TRBJ2-1 and V is TRBV7-8, with 11 bases lining up with TRBD2. Germline V CDR1 and CDR2: SGHVS, FQNEAQ. V shed 3 bases and J 15 bases; nucleotides not matched to a gene: 16. The CDR3 runs to 16 residues. The CDR3 loop is CASSLSRLAGHDRRFF. The CDR3 nucleotides are TGTGCCAGCAGCTTGAGCCGACTAGCGGGACATGATCGGCGGTTCTTC.

This clone was counted a few times. V and J are TRBV6-4 and TRBJ1-1; D gene unclear. The CDR3 length is 13 residues. From germline, CDR1 is MRHNA and CDR2 SNTAGT. With 3 bases removed from V and 5 bases from J, the gap between germline ends came to 10 bases. The CDR3 loop reads CASSEDAGTEAFF. DNA of the CDR3: TGTGCCAGCAGTGAGGACGCGGGGACTGAAGCTTTCTTT.

The chain carries TRBV5-6 and TRBJ2-3, with D perhaps matching TRBD2 (6 bases). The CDR3 is made up of 17 amino acids. V lost 0 bases and J lost 0, with 14 bases in between. Germline CDR1 is SGHDT and CDR2 is YYEEEE. In DNA form, the CDR3 reads TGTGCCAGCAGCTTGGCCCATTCGGGGGTTAGCACAGATACGCAGTATTTT. The encoded protein is CASSLAHSGVSTDTQYF.

The rearrangement links TRBV9 to TRBJ2-1, with a tentative D call TRBD1 (5 bases). Germline assignment: CDR1 SGDLS and CDR2 YYNGEE. The CDR3 is 13 residues long. Between the trimmed V and J ends, which lost 2 bases and 8 bases, there was a span of 11 bases. CDR3 sequence reads: CASSVAGMYEQFF. In nucleotides, the CDR3 is TGTGCCAGCAGCGTCGCAGGGATGTATGAGCAGTTCTTC.

The chain is built from TRBV7-9 and TRBJ2-7; D is tentatively TRBD1 or TRBD2 (7 bases each). The CDR3 runs to 13 residues. The V end was cut by 5 bases, the J end by 6 bases, with 14 bases between. Germline V gene lookup returns CDR1 SEHNR and CDR2 FQNEAQ (reference sequence). The CDR3 is CASSQGGDPEQYF. CDR3 nucleotides: TGTGCCAGCAGCCAGGGGGGGGACCCCGAGCAGTACTTC.

To note about this clone: Other DNA sequences in this sample translate to the same CDR3. V usage is TRBV29-1 and J usage is TRBJ2-7; D call uncertain. CDR1 and CDR2 from the germline V gene are SQVTM and ANQGSEA. The V end lost 4 bases, the J end lost 2 bases, and 3 bases lay between the germline ends. The CDR3 extends over 10 amino acids. Written as DNA, the CDR3 is TGCAGCGTTGTAACCTACGAGCAGTACTTC. It specifies CSVVTYEQYF.

Turning to this clone: Other nucleotide sequences from this sample produce the same CDR3. The J gene is TRBJ2-3, the V gene TRBV11-2; D is possibly TRBD2 (6 bases). The CDR3 spans 15 residues. The germline gives CDR1 SGHAT, CDR2 FQNNGV. Trimming left V 2 bases short and J 0 bases short, with 9 bases between. The CDR3 reads CASSLLRGSTDTQYF. The CDR3 DNA is TGTGCCAGCAGCTTATTGCGGGGCAGCACAGATACGCAGTATTTT.